The T cell receptor beta chain under discussion was sequenced for a study of blood T cell repertoires in COVID-19. Turning to the study itself: Researchers got acute and convalescent COVID-19 samples from the United States, Italy and Spain. Sample material is recorded as cDNA or gDNA derived from T cells, B-cell-depleted T cells, or PBMCs.

Authors' methods: For nucleated cells, counts were estimated from reference gene primer amplification. TCRdb's copy holds only in-frame clones and misses some; the assay was immunoSEQ multiplex PCR. That table gives V, J and clone size, and the DNA gave D and trimming. The sample comprises approximately 70,000 clones, 75% to 95% of which are singletons, and about 5.1% rests with the top ten. The ends were cut back, 5 bases at V and 3 bases at J, with 11 bases in the middle. The CDR3 is made up of 13 amino acids. The germline V gene has CDR1 MNHNY and CDR2 SVGAGI (reference sequence). The receptor was isolated from a woman aged 18-29 years with acute or convalescent COVID-19. The chain couples TRBV6-6 to TRBJ2-7; possibly TRBD1 for D (5 bases). Sequencing was done on a sample of peripheral blood. The CDR3 sequence: CASSQLDSYEQYF. CDR3 sequence (DNA): TGTGCCAGCAGTCAGCTTGACAGCTACGAGCAGTACTTC.